The 10 T cell receptor beta chains below were found in one sample sequenced in a study of blood T cell repertoires in COVID-19. Produced via immunoSEQ multiplex PCR; TCRdb's table is partial and in-frame only. The sample records about 280,000 clones, around nine tenths being singletons. The sequencing sample was made of PBMCs or T cells enriched from blood (not recorded which). The receptors were gathered from a woman between 40 and 50 years old who had recovered from COVID-19.

This sequence joins TRBV6-2 or TRBV6-3 and TRBJ1-5; 8 nucleotides agree with TRBD1. The V gene end was trimmed by 5 bases and the J gene end by 5 bases; junction bases not matched to a gene: 5. The CDR3 is 14 residues long. In germline, CDR1 is MNHEY, CDR2 SVGEGT. The CDR3: CASSGQGDHQPQHF. CDR3 DNA sequence: TGTGCCAGCAGTGGACAGGGAGATCATCAGCCCCAGCATTTT.

The table lists this clone with a count of one. This rearrangement joins TRBV7-2 to TRBJ2-1; 8 bases are shared with TRBD2. CDR3 size: 16 residues. CDR1 is SGHTA, CDR2 FQGNSA, per germline. The trim removed 1 base at V and 3 bases at J, leaving 5 bases unmatched. The CDR3 loop reads CASSLGGSGNYNEQFF. DNA for the CDR3: TGTGCCAGCAGCTTAGGGGGTAGCGGGAACTACAATGAGCAGTTCTTC.

This clone showed up just once. V usage is TRBV7-6 and J usage is TRBJ2-1, with TRBD2 matching over 8 bases. The V segment lost 0 bases and the J segment 7 bases; nucleotides outside the gene matches: 5. Germline assignment: CDR1 SGHVS and CDR2 FNYEAQ. The CDR3 consists of 15 residues. CDR3 in amino acids: CASSLAGLGVNEQFF. The CDR3 DNA follows: TGTGCCAGCAGCTTAGCGGGACTAGGGGTGAATGAGCAGTTCTTC.

The V gene is TRBV5-1, the J gene TRBJ2-7, with 7 nucleotides matching TRBD1. The CDR3 is 15 amino acids. CDR1 SGHRS and CDR2 YFSETQ come from the germline V gene. After removal of 4 bases from V and 4 bases from J, the junction contained 11 bases not matched to a gene. The CDR3 DNA follows: TGCGCCAGCAGCGACCCAGGGGGTCTATCGTACGAGCAGTACTTC. Amino acid sequence: CASSDPGGLSYEQYF.

The V call is TRBV14, the J call TRBJ2-3; D may be TRBD1 (6 bases). Germline V CDR1 and CDR2: SGHDN, FVKESK. The CDR3 runs 15 residues. Trimming removed 3 bases from V and 0 bases from J, with 10 bases in between. The CDR3 here is CASSHWTASTDTQYF. The CDR3 nucleotides are TGTGCCAGCAGCCACTGGACAGCCAGCACAGATACGCAGTATTTT.

The chain carries TRBV7-8 and TRBJ2-7, with 7 bases fitting TRBD1. CDR1 is SGHVS, CDR2 FQNEAQ, per germline. CDR3 length: 13 amino acids. V was clipped by 5 bases and J by 7 bases; unmatched bases: 8. DNA for the CDR3: TGTGCCAGCAGCACCGACAGGGCCAGGGAGCAGTACTTC. Its translation: CASSTDRAREQYF.

The chain joins TRBV6-5 to TRBJ2-7; 7 bases match TRBD1. From germline, CDR1 is MNHEY and CDR2 SVGAGI. After removal of 0 bases from V and 2 bases from J, the junction contained 4 bases not matched to a gene. CDR3 length: 15 residues. This CDR3 is CASSYSNRGAYEQYF. CDR3 bases: TGTGCCAGCAGTTACTCGAACAGGGGTGCCTACGAGCAGTACTTC.

V gene TRBV6-2 or TRBV6-3 combines with J gene TRBJ2-7; TRBD2 matches 12 bases. J lost 6 bases, V lost 2 bases, and 8 bases had no gene match. This CDR3 has 16 amino acids. The V gene's germline CDR1 is MNHEY and CDR2 SVGEGT. The CDR3 coding sequence is TGTGCCAGCAGTTACGGTCTAGCGGGAGGGCCCGTCGAGCAGTACTTC. Its protein product is CASSYGLAGGPVEQYF.

This clone was recorded only once. The chain couples TRBV7-2 to TRBJ1-2, with 7 bases lining up with TRBD1. The V gene's germline CDR1 is SGHTA and CDR2 FQGNSA. V lost 1 base, J lost 6 bases, and 8 bases stayed unmatched. The CDR3 has 15 amino acids. This chain's CDR3 is CASSLELGQPDGYTF. The CDR3 DNA follows: TGTGCCAGCAGCTTAGAGTTGGGACAGCCTGATGGCTACACCTTC.

This clone turned up a few times. V gene TRBV27 combines with J gene TRBJ1-4; D gene uncertain. V was pared by 5 bases and J by 3 bases, with 19 bases between. Germline loops: CDR1 MNHEY, CDR2 SMNVEV (reference sequence). The CDR3 has 17 residues. The CDR3 loop reads CASSPRSIAYANEKLFF. DNA for the CDR3: TGTGCCAGCAGTCCTCGTTCCATCGCGTACGCTAATGAAAAACTGTTTTTT.